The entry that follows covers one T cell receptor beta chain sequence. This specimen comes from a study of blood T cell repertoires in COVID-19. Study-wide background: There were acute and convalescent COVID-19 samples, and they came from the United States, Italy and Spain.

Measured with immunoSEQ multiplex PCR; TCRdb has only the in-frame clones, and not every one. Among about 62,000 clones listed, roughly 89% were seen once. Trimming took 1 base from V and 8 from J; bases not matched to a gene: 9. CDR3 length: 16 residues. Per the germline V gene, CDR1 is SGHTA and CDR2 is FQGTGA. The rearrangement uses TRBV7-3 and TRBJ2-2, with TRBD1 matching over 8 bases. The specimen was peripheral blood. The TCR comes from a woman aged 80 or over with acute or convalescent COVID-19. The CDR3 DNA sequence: TGTGCCAGCAGCTTAAACGGACAGGGACTTAGAGGGGAGCTGTTTTTT. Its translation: CASSLNGQGLRGELFF.